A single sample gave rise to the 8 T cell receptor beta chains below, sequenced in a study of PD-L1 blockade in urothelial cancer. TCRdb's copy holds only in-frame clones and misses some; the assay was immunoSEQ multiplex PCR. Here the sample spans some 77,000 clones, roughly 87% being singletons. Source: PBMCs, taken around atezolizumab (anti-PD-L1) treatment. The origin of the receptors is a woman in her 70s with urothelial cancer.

The DNA for the CDR3 is TGTGCCAGCAGCCCTGGCGGGGGGCGCAGCTACGAGCAGTACTTC. It codes for CASSPGGGRSYEQYF. The chain is built from TRBV5-4 and TRBJ2-7, with TRBD2 matching 8 bases. CDR3 length equals 15 residues. V shed 4 bases, J shed 3 bases, and the junction held 9 bases outside the gene matches. Germline CDR1 reads SGHNT; CDR2 reads YYREEE (reference sequence).

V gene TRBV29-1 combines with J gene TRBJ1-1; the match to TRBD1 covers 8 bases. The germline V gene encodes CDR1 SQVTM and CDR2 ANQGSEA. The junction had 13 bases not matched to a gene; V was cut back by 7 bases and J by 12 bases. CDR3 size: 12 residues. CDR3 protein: CSAGAQGAGSFF. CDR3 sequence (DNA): TGCAGCGCGGGGGCGCAGGGGGCTGGGTCTTTCTTT.

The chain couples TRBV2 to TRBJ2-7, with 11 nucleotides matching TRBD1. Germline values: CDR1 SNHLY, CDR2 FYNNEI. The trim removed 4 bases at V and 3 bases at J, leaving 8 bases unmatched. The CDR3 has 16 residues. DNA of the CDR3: TGTGCCAGCAGTGTGGGGGTCGGGACAGGGGGCTACGAGCAGTACTTC. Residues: CASSVGVGTGGYEQYF.

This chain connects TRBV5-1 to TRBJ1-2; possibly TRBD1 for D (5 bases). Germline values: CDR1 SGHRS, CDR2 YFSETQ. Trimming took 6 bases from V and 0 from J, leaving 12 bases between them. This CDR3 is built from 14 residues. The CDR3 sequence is CASNGGGTNYGYTF. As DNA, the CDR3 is TGCGCCAGCAACGGCGGGGGAACTAACTATGGCTACACCTTC.

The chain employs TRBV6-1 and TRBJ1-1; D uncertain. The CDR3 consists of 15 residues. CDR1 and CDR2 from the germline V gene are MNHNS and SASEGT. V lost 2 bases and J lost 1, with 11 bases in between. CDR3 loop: CASSERGSRNTEAFF. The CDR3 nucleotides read TGTGCCAGCAGTGAACGAGGCAGCCGGAACACTGAAGCTTTCTTT.

The CDR3 protein is CASSRLTSTEAFF. CDR3 sequence (DNA): TGTGCCAGCAGCCGACTTACGAGCACTGAAGCTTTCTTT. V is TRBV7-9 and J is TRBJ1-1; D is ambiguous. V was cut by 5 bases and J by 4 bases, with 11 bases left in between. Germline V gene data show CDR1 as SEHNR and CDR2 as FQNEAQ (reference sequence). This CDR3 region has 13 residues.

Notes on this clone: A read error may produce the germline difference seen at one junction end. CDR3 amino acids: CASSLDPGDF. The CDR3, as DNA: TGTGCCAGCAGCTTAGACCCGGGGGACTTC. The gene calls are TRBV7-9 and TRBJ2-5, with D possibly matching TRBD2 (6 bases). The CDR3 extends over 10 amino acids. Germline V gene data show CDR1 as SEHNR and CDR2 as FQNEAQ (reference sequence).

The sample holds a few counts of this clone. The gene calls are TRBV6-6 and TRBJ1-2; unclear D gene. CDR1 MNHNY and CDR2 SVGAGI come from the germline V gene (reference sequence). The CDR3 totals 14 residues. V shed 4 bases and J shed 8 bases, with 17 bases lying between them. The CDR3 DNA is TGTGCCAGCAGTTTATCTTTCGCAGGCTGGGGCTACACCTTC. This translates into CASSLSFAGWGYTF.